The clone carrying this TCR beta chain was detected a few times. Its antigen is undetermined. Construction of the TCRbeta library involved unique molecular identifiers. TCRdb fed the PCR reads into MiXCR, producing one record per CDR3 protein. The repertoire holds 500,000 to 650,000 distinct CDR3 sequences, with about an eighth as singletons. The CDR3 spans 16 residues. V gave up 5 bases and J gave up 4 bases; unmatched junction bases: 8. Germline V gives CDR1 SGHTA, CDR2 FQGNSA. The sample originates from a study of T-cell reconstitution after alpha-beta-depleted transplantation in children. Findings and caveats of the study: After one year, T-cell counts and TCRbeta diversity mostly came from new T cells. Two months or so post-transplant, alpha-beta T cells reportedly derived from several hundred expanded graft clones. The study traced high day-60 TCRbeta diversity in some patients to surviving recipient T cells and thymic progenitors.

Sequenced material: PBMCs, mostly from graft donor cells, taken 180 days after TCRalphabeta/CD19-depleted stem cell transplant. This clonotype was sampled from a female patient between 2 and 15 years old who had a stem cell transplant for aplastic anemia, so the T cells may come from the graft donor. This chain connects TRBV7-2 to TRBJ1-3; the match to TRBD1 covers 10 bases. This CDR3 reads CASSRTGQGTGNTIYF. The DNA of the CDR3 is TGTGCCAGCAGCAGGACGGGACAGGGGACAGGAAACACCATATATTTT.